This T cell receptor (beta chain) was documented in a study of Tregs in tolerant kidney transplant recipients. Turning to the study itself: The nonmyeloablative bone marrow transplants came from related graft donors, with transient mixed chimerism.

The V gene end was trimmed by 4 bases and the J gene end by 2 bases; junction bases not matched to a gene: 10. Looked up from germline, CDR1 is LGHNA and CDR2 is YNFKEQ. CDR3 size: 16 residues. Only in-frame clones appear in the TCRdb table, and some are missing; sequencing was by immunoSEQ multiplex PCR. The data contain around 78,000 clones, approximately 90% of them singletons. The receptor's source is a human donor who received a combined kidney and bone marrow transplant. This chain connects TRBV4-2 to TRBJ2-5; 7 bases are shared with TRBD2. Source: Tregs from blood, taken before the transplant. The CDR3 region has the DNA TGTGCCAGCAGCCCCCTAGGGGCGGGAGCTCAAGAGACCCAGTACTTC. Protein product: CASSPLGAGAQETQYF.